This passage covers 20 T cell receptor beta chains from one sample sequenced in a study of blood T cell repertoires in COVID-19. Profiling relied on immunoSEQ multiplex PCR, and the TCRdb table lists in-frame clones only, not all of them. The data contain over 150,000 clones, roughly four fifths of them singletons. Specimen: peripheral blood. The receptor set was obtained from a human donor in a cohort sampled during active COVID-19.

This chain links TRBV9 with TRBJ2-6; TRBD1 aligns across 8 bases. Looked up from germline, CDR1 is SGDLS and CDR2 is YYNGEE. The CDR3 loop spans 18 amino acids. With 1 base clipped from V and 2 bases from J, the junction kept 8 bases outside the gene matches. Here the CDR3 DNA reads TGTGCCAGCAGCGTACCTCAGGGGGCTTTAACTGGGGCCAACGTCCTGACTTTC. It translates to CASSVPQGALTGANVLTF.

The rearrangement links TRBV4-1 to TRBJ2-3; 7 bases are a match to TRBD2. The CDR3 consists of 12 residues. Germline assignment: CDR1 MGHRA and CDR2 YSYEKL. J was trimmed by 10 bases and V by 1 base; bases with no gene match: 2. This CDR3 is CASSQAGGPQYF. In DNA, the CDR3 is TGCGCCAGCAGCCAAGCGGGGGGTCCGCAGTATTTT.

This clone has only a few counts. The chain is built from TRBV5-1 and TRBJ2-3; 13 bases are a match to TRBD2. The CDR3 contains 16 residues. The trim removed 3 bases at V and 4 bases at J, leaving 5 bases unmatched. CDR1 and CDR2 (germline): SGHRS, YFSETQ. The CDR3 coding sequence is TGCGCCAGCAGCTCACTAGCGGGGGGGCGGGCAGATACGCAGTATTTT. Its translation: CASSSLAGGRADTQYF.

The chain has TRBV10-3 and TRBJ1-1; D ambiguous. This CDR3 comprises 14 residues. From germline, CDR1 is ENHRY and CDR2 SYGVKD. V dropped 3 bases and J dropped 3 bases, with 11 bases sitting between them. The CDR3 loop reads CAISEAREHTEAFF. CDR3 nucleotide sequence: TGTGCCATCAGTGAAGCTCGAGAGCACACTGAAGCTTTCTTT.

V is TRBV5-6 and J is TRBJ1-5, with 11 bases identical to TRBD1. The CDR3 has 17 residues. CDR1 and CDR2 (germline): SGHDT, YYEEEE. J gave up 4 bases and V 6 bases, and 12 bases lay outside the gene matches. CDR3 loop: CASTRRTGGTSNQPQHF. The CDR3 region has the DNA TGTGCCAGCACCCGACGGACAGGGGGCACCTCTAATCAGCCCCAGCATTTT.

V usage is TRBV19 and J usage is TRBJ1-1, with 7 positions matching TRBD1. CDR3 length: 14 amino acids. Germline CDR1 LNHDA, CDR2 SQIVND (reference sequence). V dropped 4 bases and J dropped 5; count of bases not matched to a gene: 7. CDR3 sequence reads: CASSNRGLLTEAFF. The CDR3 DNA is TGTGCCAGTAGTAATAGGGGGCTGTTGACTGAAGCTTTCTTT.

The rearrangement links TRBV9 to TRBJ1-5, with a tentative D call TRBD1 (6 bases). Germline assignment: CDR1 SGDLS and CDR2 YYNGEE. CDR3 size: 17 residues. CDR3 sequence reads: CGVNSPDSPHSNQPQHF. The CDR3 DNA is TGTGGCGTTAATTCCCCGGACAGTCCTCATAGCAATCAGCCCCAGCATTTT.

The gene calls are TRBV9 and TRBJ1-1; D gene uncertain. Trimming took 0 bases from V and 4 from J, leaving 16 bases between them. The CDR3 length is 16 residues. Germline CDR1 SGDLS, CDR2 YYNGEE. The CDR3 DNA sequence: TGTGCCAGCAGCGTAGGCATGGAGGGTGGTGGCACTGAAGCTTTCTTT. It translates to CASSVGMEGGGTEAFF.

The chain links TRBV6-1 to TRBJ2-7; tentatively, D is TRBD1 (6 bases). The germline V and J ends were trimmed by 1 base and 2 bases, with 15 bases remaining between them. Germline V gives CDR1 MNHNS, CDR2 SASEGT. The CDR3 length is 16 residues. This CDR3 is CASSEEDWQGPYEQYF. The CDR3 nucleotides are TGTGCCAGCAGTGAAGAAGATTGGCAGGGGCCCTACGAGCAGTACTTC.

The genes are TRBV7-9 and TRBJ2-7, with D perhaps TRBD1 (6 bases). V was shortened by 3 bases and J by 6 bases, with 12 bases between the two germline ends. The CDR3 is made up of 13 amino acids. In germline, CDR1 is SEHNR, CDR2 FQNEAQ (reference sequence). The CDR3 spells CASSFRGKVEQYF. In DNA, the CDR3 is TGTGCCAGCAGCTTCAGGGGAAAGGTCGAGCAGTACTTC.

This rearrangement joins TRBV25-1 to TRBJ1-2; 7 bases agree with TRBD1. CDR1 is MGHDK and CDR2 is SYGVNS in the germline V gene. V was clipped by 5 bases and J by 6 bases; unmatched bases: 9. The CDR3 spans 14 residues. The CDR3 sequence is CASSPKGTAHGYTF. Here the CDR3 DNA reads TGTGCCAGCAGTCCCAAGGGGACAGCCCATGGCTACACCTTC.

This chain connects TRBV30 to TRBJ1-4; 7 bases agree with TRBD1. Germline CDR1 and CDR2: GTSNPN and SVGIG (reference sequence). The CDR3 sequence is 19 residues long. Trimming cost V 5 bases and J 5 bases; bases outside gene matches: 23. The CDR3 sequence: CAWATDRAPGLIWNEKLFF. The CDR3 coding sequence is TGTGCCTGGGCGACCGACAGGGCTCCAGGATTAATCTGGAATGAAAAACTGTTTTTT. The full variable domain, its missing parts supplied by reference TRBV30 and TRBJ1-4, is SQTIHQWPATLVQPVGSPLSLECTVEGTSNPNLYWYRQAAGRGLQLLFYSVGIGQISSEVPQNLSASRPQDRQFILSSKKLLLSDSGFYLCAWATDRAPGLIWNEKLFFGSGTQLSVL.

This clone is a singleton in its sample. The chain combines TRBV3-1 (or the pseudogene TRBV3-2) with TRBJ1-1; 7 nucleotides align to TRBD1. This CDR3 is 13 amino acids long. Germline trimming cut 5 bases from V and 4 bases from J; bases unmatched to any gene: 4. The germline V gene has CDR1 LGHDT and CDR2 YNNKEL (reference sequence). The chain's CDR3 is CASSATGATEAFF. In DNA form, the CDR3 reads TGTGCCAGCAGCGCTACAGGGGCCACTGAAGCTTTCTTT.

The V call is TRBV25-1, the J call TRBJ2-2; 12 bases match TRBD2. This CDR3 is built from 17 residues. V lost 3 bases and J lost 6; bases outside the gene matches: 8. Germline lookup yields CDR1 MGHDK and CDR2 SYGVNS. The CDR3 sequence is CASSDPSGGARAGELFF. For the CDR3, the DNA is TGTGCCAGCAGTGACCCTAGCGGGGGGGCTAGGGCCGGGGAGCTGTTTTTT.

The chain joins TRBV18 to TRBJ1-1; perhaps TRBD1 as D (6 bases). The ends were cut back, 2 bases at V and 4 bases at J, with 11 bases in the middle. This CDR3 has 14 amino acids. Per germline, CDR1 KGHSH and CDR2 LQKENI. The CDR3 spells CASSPTARGTEAFF. CDR3 DNA sequence: TGTGCCAGCTCACCAACGGCCAGGGGCACTGAAGCTTTCTTT.

The chain is built from TRBV7-9 and TRBJ1-5, with D hard to call. The CDR3 is 15 residues long. Trimming took 1 base from V and 2 from J, leaving 9 bases between them. Germline V gives CDR1 SEHNR, CDR2 FQNEAQ (reference sequence). CDR3 nucleotides: TGTGCCAGCAGCTTAGACCCGGTTGGCAATCAGCCCCAGCATTTT. Protein product: CASSLDPVGNQPQHF. The whole variable domain, filled in from reference TRBV7-9 and TRBJ1-5, reads DTGVSQNPRHKITKRGQNVTFRCDPISEHNRLYWYRQTLGQGPEFLTYFQNEAQLEKSRLLSDRFSAERPKGSFSTLEIQRTEQGDSAMYLCASSLDPVGNQPQHFGDGTRLSIL.

CDR3 residues: CASSDQTSGGQADTQYF. The CDR3 coding sequence is TGTGCCAGCAGTGACCAGACTAGCGGGGGGCAGGCAGATACGCAGTATTTT. The V call is TRBV6-1, the J call TRBJ2-3, with 13 bases aligning to TRBD2. The J segment lost 4 bases and the V segment lost 3 bases, leaving 7 bases of the junction unmatched. This CDR3 contains 17 residues. CDR1 MNHNS and CDR2 SASEGT come from the germline V gene.

The chain joins TRBV9 to TRBJ1-2; unclear D gene. CDR1 is SGDLS, CDR2 YYNGEE, per germline. Trimming removed 0 bases at V and 4 bases at J, with 10 bases between. CDR3 length: 14 residues. The CDR3 DNA sequence: TGTGCCAGCAGCGTAGGCGGGTTTGGCTATGGCTACACCTTC. Its protein is CASSVGGFGYGYTF.

The V call is TRBV7-9, the J call TRBJ1-5; weak D call: TRBD1 (5 bases). The CDR3 sequence is 13 residues long. Trimming stripped 10 bases from V and 0 bases from J, with 10 bases between. The germline V gene has CDR1 SEHNR and CDR2 FQNEAQ (reference sequence). CDR3 region: CATAGLSNQPQHF. The CDR3 nucleotides read TGTGCCACCGCGGGGCTTAGCAATCAGCCCCAGCATTTT. Drawing the rest from reference TRBV7-9 and TRBJ1-5, the complete variable domain is DTGVSQNPRHKITKRGQNVTFRCDPISEHNRLYWYRQTLGQGPEFLTYFQNEAQLEKSRLLSDRFSAERPKGSFSTLEIQRTEQGDSAMYLCATAGLSNQPQHFGDGTRLSIL.

The chain is built from TRBV9 and TRBJ2-7, with 9 bases identical to TRBD2. V gave up 0 bases and J gave up 2 bases; unmatched junction bases: 6. Germline V gives CDR1 SGDLS, CDR2 YYNGEE. The CDR3 covers 16 residues. The CDR3 is CASSVGSSGGPYEQYF. In nucleotides, the CDR3 is TGTGCCAGCAGCGTAGGGTCCAGCGGGGGGCCCTACGAGCAGTACTTC.